These T cell receptor beta chains were read from a single sample in a study of cytomegalovirus exposure and HLA in healthy donors. TCRdb's copy holds only in-frame clones and misses some; the assay was immunoSEQ multiplex PCR. Of about 150,000 clones in the sample, more than 70% were seen once. Sequencing input: PBMCs. Receptors originate from a man aged 30 to 39 in good health and CMV-seronegative. Each CDR3 is given with its conserved first and last residue. The D gene is left open where the match is weak. Size is stated for part of the rows, as once, few or many counts, or as a class when the clone is expanded.

D,J,V,size,DNA,CDR3
TRBD2,TRBJ2-1,TRBV7-3,.,TGTGCCAGCAGCCGTACGACTAGCGGGAGATTCAGCTCCTACAATGAGCAGTTCTTC,CASSRTTSGRFSSYNEQFF
TRBD1,TRBJ1-3,TRBV7-9,.,TGTGCCAGCAGCTTAGCGCCAGGGGGATCTGGAAACACCATATATTTT,CASSLAPGGSGNTIYF
TRBD2,TRBJ2-5,TRBV28,.,TGTGCCAGCAGTTCGGGACTAGCGGGAGAACAGACCCAGTACTTC,CASSSGLAGEQTQYF
TRBD1,TRBJ1-1,TRBV20-1,.,TGCAGTGCCGGACAGGGGGGTGAAGCTTTCTTT,CSAGQGGEAFF
.,TRBJ2-5,TRBV9,.,TGTGCCAGCAGCGCCGGACTGGCCGGGCGGGAGACCCAGTACTTC,CASSAGLAGRETQYF
TRBD2,TRBJ2-1,TRBV7-9,.,TGTGCCAGCAGCTACATCGGGAGGGCTAGGTACAATGAGCAGTTCTTC,CASSYIGRARYNEQFF
.,TRBJ2-7,TRBV5-1,.,TGCGCCAGCAGCCTGGTGGGGGGGGCCACCTACGAGCAGTACTTC,CASSLVGGATYEQYF
TRBD2,TRBJ2-7,TRBV27,.,TGTGCCAGCAGTCGCTCCCTAGGGGAGGGCGTTTTCGAGCAGTACTTC,CASSRSLGEGVFEQYF
TRBD1,TRBJ2-3,TRBV5-6,.,TGTGCCAGCAGCGTGGACAGGGGGCAAACAGATACGCAGTATTTT,CASSVDRGQTDTQYF
.,TRBJ2-7,TRBV10-3,once,TGTGCCATCGGTGGACTCTGGAACTCCTACGAGCAGTACTTC,CAIGGLWNSYEQYF
.,TRBJ1-1,TRBV5-5,.,TGTGCCAGCAGCTTGTTAGGGGATGGGACTGAAGCTTTCTTT,CASSLLGDGTEAFF
.,TRBJ2-1,TRBV11-1,.,TGTGCCAGCAGCCGTAGTACCCCCCACAATGAGCAGTTCTTC,CASSRSTPHNEQFF
.,TRBJ2-7,TRBV5-6,.,TGTGCCAGCAGCTACACAGGGTCCTACGAGCAGTACTTC,CASSYTGSYEQYF
TRBD2,TRBJ2-1,TRBV19,.,TGTGCCACATCCGGACTAGCTTCCAATGAGCAGTTCTTC,CATSGLASNEQFF
.,TRBJ1-1,TRBV27,.,TGTGCCAGCAGTTCCAGGGGCAACACTGAAGCTTTCTTT,CASSSRGNTEAFF
.,TRBJ2-7,TRBV21-1,.,TGTGCCAGCAGCAAAGAATGGGGCCCCCCTTACGACGAGCAGTACTTC,CASSKEWGPPYDEQYF
.,TRBJ1-1,TRBV11-1,few,TGTGCCAGCAGCACCAGGCCAGGGGTGGACACTGAAGCTTTCTTT,CASSTRPGVDTEAFF
.,TRBJ1-2,TRBV2,.,TGTGCCGGTTCTTTCGCGGGCCTGCCCGATGACTACACCTTC,CAGSFAGLPDDYTF
.,TRBJ2-3,TRBV25-1,.,TGTGCCAGCAGTGACCAGGATACGCAGTATTTT,CASSDQDTQYF
TRBD1,TRBJ1-1,TRBV18,.,TGTGCCAGCTCACCAGGACAGGGGGCTGAAGCTTTCTTT,CASSPGQGAEAFF
TRBD1,TRBJ1-1,TRBV28,.,TGTGCCAGCAGCCTACCTTTGACAGGGGGGACTGAAGCTTTCTTT,CASSLPLTGGTEAFF
.,TRBJ1-1,TRBV5-1,once,TGCGCCAGCAGGTCCCGGGGGAACACTGAAGCTTTCTTT,CASRSRGNTEAFF
TRBD1,TRBJ2-5,TRBV30,.,TGTGCCTGGAAAGGACAGGCGCAAGAGACCCAGTACTTC,CAWKGQAQETQYF
.,TRBJ2-1,TRBV4-1,.,TGCGCCAGCAGCCCGCAGCGGGTCAGCTCCTACAATGAGCAGTTCTTC,CASSPQRVSSYNEQFF
.,TRBJ2-6,TRBV5-6,.,TGTGCCAGCAGCTTGGTGCGGAGCTCTGGGGCCAACGTCCTGACTTTC,CASSLVRSSGANVLTF
.,TRBJ2-5,TRBV5-1,.,TGCGCCAGCAGCTTGGAAACAGGGAGTAGAGAGACCCAGTACTTC,CASSLETGSRETQYF
.,TRBJ2-3,TRBV2,.,TGTGCCAGCAGGTTAACGGGAGAAGATACGCAGTATTTT,CASRLTGEDTQYF
.,TRBJ1-1,TRBV21-1,.,TGTGCCAGCAGCAAAGGAATTGGGACACCGAACACTGAAGCTTTCTTT,CASSKGIGTPNTEAFF
TRBD2,TRBJ2-7,TRBV6-1,.,TGTGCCAGCAGTGAAGCTACTAGCGGACCCTACGAGCAGTACTTC,CASSEATSGPYEQYF
.,TRBJ1-4,TRBV7-8,few,TGTGCCAGCAGCTTAGGGCCAGGGGCTGAAAAACTGTTTTTT,CASSLGPGAEKLFF
TRBD2,TRBJ2-7,TRBV7-2,few,TGTGCCAGCAGCTTAGCGGGACTAGCGGGAGTCGAGCAGTACTTC,CASSLAGLAGVEQYF
TRBD2,TRBJ2-1,TRBV5-1,few,TGCGCCAGCAGCTTGGGTAGCGGGTATAACAATGAGCAGTTCTTC,CASSLGSGYNNEQFF
TRBD2,TRBJ2-3,TRBV6-5,.,TGTGCCAGCAGTTACTCAGCGGGAGGAGATACGCAGTATTTT,CASSYSAGGDTQYF
TRBD1,TRBJ1-5,TRBV19,.,TGTGCCTGTGTAGGGACAGGGGGCAATCAGCCCCAGCATTTT,CACVGTGGNQPQHF
.,TRBJ2-1,TRBV6-5,.,TGTGCCACATCCTTGCTAACCTACAATGAGCAGTTCTTC,CATSLLTYNEQFF
.,TRBJ1-2,TRBV28,.,TGTGCCAGCAGTTTAATCGGGACTCATGGCTACACCTTC,CASSLIGTHGYTF
.,TRBJ2-3,TRBV11-1,.,TGTGCCAGCAGCTCACTCGTAGCGGCTAGCACAGATACGCAGTATTTT,CASSSLVAASTDTQYF
TRBD2,TRBJ2-5,TRBV4-1,.,TGCGCCAGCAGCCAGATTCTAGCGGGAGCAGAGACCCAGTACTTC,CASSQILAGAETQYF
.,TRBJ2-1,TRBV6-1,.,TGTGCCAGCAGACCGACGGGAAACAATGAGCAGTTCTTC,CASRPTGNNEQFF
TRBD1,TRBJ2-3,TRBV10-1,.,TGCGCCAGCAGTGACCGGACAGGGTTCTACACAGATACGCAGTATTTT,CASSDRTGFYTDTQYF